Shown below are 12 T cell receptor beta chains from a single sample sequenced in a study of radiation and T cells in renal cell carcinoma. Time point in this sample: blood 4 weeks post-SBRT, at nephrectomy. Treatment in this sample: 15 Gy SBRT to primary tumor, nephrectomy 4 weeks later. Using immunoSEQ multiplex PCR, the repertoire was profiled, and TCRdb retains in-frame clones only, with some absent. The sample consists of 130,000 to 150,000 clones, approximately 86% of them appearing once. The material sequenced was blood, taken from a patient whose treatment included radiotherapy and nephrectomy. These receptor sequences come from a woman between 45 and 65 years old with renal cell carcinoma.

V usage is TRBV19 and J usage is TRBJ2-3; 12 bases agree with TRBD2. The CDR3 contains 16 residues. The V segment lost 10 bases and the J segment 5 bases; nucleotides outside the gene matches: 13. The germline gives CDR1 LNHDA, CDR2 SQIVND (reference sequence). The CDR3 reads CATRHSSGGGRDTQYF. CDR3 bases: TGTGCCACCCGCCACTCTAGCGGGGGGGGGAGAGATACGCAGTATTTT.

The CDR3 is CASSARDVLTF. The DNA for the CDR3 is TGTGCCAGCAGTGCCCGGGACGTCCTGACTTTC. The gene calls are TRBV6-5 and TRBJ2-6; no reliable D call. Germline loops: CDR1 MNHEY, CDR2 SVGAGI. The CDR3 is made up of 11 amino acids. V lost 5 bases to trimming and J lost 11 bases, with 7 bases between them.

This clone was recorded once. The rearrangement links TRBV6-5 to TRBJ1-2, with 7 bases lining up with TRBD1. From germline, CDR1 is MNHEY and CDR2 SVGAGI. The CDR3 consists of 15 residues. The V segment lost 7 bases and the J segment 7 bases; nucleotides outside the gene matches: 15. Here the CDR3 reads CASTHFPRGRGGYTF. CDR3 nucleotides: TGTGCCAGCACCCACTTCCCTAGGGGGCGCGGTGGCTACACCTTC.

Written as DNA, the CDR3 is TGTGCCAGCAGCGCCCGGACAGGGAATACCGGGGAGCTGTTTTTT. It translates to CASSARTGNTGELFF. This chain joins TRBV9 and TRBJ2-2, with 8 bases that match TRBD1. This CDR3 contains 15 residues. Per the germline V gene, CDR1 is SGDLS and CDR2 is YYNGEE. With V trimmed by 3 bases and J by 5 bases, 6 bases remained unmatched.

V is TRBV18 and J is TRBJ2-5, with D maybe TRBD1 (6 bases). V was shortened by 3 bases and J by 5 bases, with 10 bases between the two germline ends. There are 13 residues in the CDR3. The V gene's germline CDR1 is KGHSH and CDR2 LQKENI. The CDR3 DNA follows: TGTGCCAGCTCACCCGGACAGTCGGAGACCCAGTACTTC. It codes for CASSPGQSETQYF.

Notes on this clone: The same CDR3 can be traced to other DNA sequences in this sample. The chain uses TRBV9 and TRBJ2-3; D gene uncertain. Germline V gene data show CDR1 as SGDLS and CDR2 as YYNGEE. The CDR3 contains 13 residues. V lost 2 bases and J 3 bases, leaving 7 bases between the germline ends. The CDR3: CASSVAGTDTQYF. In DNA, the CDR3 is TGTGCCAGCAGCGTTGCCGGGACAGATACGCAGTATTTT.

The genes are TRBV5-1 and TRBJ2-3; 9 positions agree with TRBD1. Germline CDR1 is SGHRS and CDR2 is YFSETQ. The ends lost 4 bases at V and 4 bases at J; junction bases unmatched: 10. CDR3 size: 16 residues. The CDR3 bases are TGCGCCAGCAGCGTACAGGGGGCTCTAGGGGCAGATACGCAGTATTTT. It encodes CASSVQGALGADTQYF.

This rearrangement joins TRBV6-5 to TRBJ1-2; D is undetermined. The CDR3 contains 14 residues. V was pared by 4 bases and J by 8 bases, with 17 bases between. The germline CDR1 and CDR2 sequences are MNHEY and SVGAGI. The CDR3 region has the DNA TGTGCCAGCAGTTCAGAGGAGGCGGGATCCGGCTACACCTTC. As protein: CASSSEEAGSGYTF.

This chain connects TRBV6-6 to TRBJ2-1, with D possibly TRBD1 on 5 matching bases. There are 14 residues in the CDR3. With 6 bases removed from V and 2 bases from J, the gap between germline ends came to 11 bases. CDR1 is MNHNY, CDR2 SVGAGI, per germline (reference sequence). The CDR3 DNA follows: TGTGCCAGCAGACAGGACAATACCTACAATGAGCAGTTCTTC. This gives the protein CASRQDNTYNEQFF.

The chain links TRBV19 to TRBJ2-5; 7 bases fit TRBD1. Germline V gene sequence: CDR1 LNHDA, CDR2 SQIVND (reference sequence). Trimming removed 6 bases from V and 2 bases from J; junction bases left unmatched: 9. The CDR3 contains 15 residues. CDR3 in DNA: TGTGCCAGTAGGAGACAGGGTTTAGGGCAAGAGACCCAGTACTTC. Translation: CASRRQGLGQETQYF.

V is TRBV5-1 and J is TRBJ1-5, with 8 bases identical to TRBD1. The V and J ends lost 4 bases and 6 bases, in that order; junction bases with no gene match: 6. Germline V gene lookup returns CDR1 SGHRS and CDR2 YFSETQ. This CDR3 region has 14 residues. This CDR3 is CASSPTGEGQPQHF. The CDR3 region has the DNA TGCGCCAGCAGCCCGACAGGGGAAGGTCAGCCCCAGCATTTT.

In nucleotides, the CDR3 is TGTGCCATCAGCCCGGACAGGGGTAATTGGGGCTACACCTTC. This encodes CAISPDRGNWGYTF. The chain combines TRBV10-3 with TRBJ1-2; the match to TRBD1 covers 9 bases. CDR3 size: 14 residues. Trimming removed 6 bases from V and 8 bases from J; junction bases left unmatched: 10. Germline V gene data show CDR1 as ENHRY and CDR2 as SYGVKD.